This T cell receptor beta chain emerged from a study of T cells after yellow fever vaccination. A note on this clonotype: Antigen specificity is unknown.

The study, taken as a whole, reports: When the response was secondary, it was weaker but reached its peak faster, day 5 versus 15. The study noted that FACS-sorted repertoires could contain abundant clonotypes contaminating from the bulk population.

This CDR3 contains 18 residues. Germline CDR1 KGHSH, CDR2 LQKENI. Trimming removed 2 bases from V and 4 bases from J; junction bases left unmatched: 16. Each CDR3 protein gets one entry after TCRdb re-called the 5' RACE reads with MiXCR. The table includes hundreds of thousands of distinct CDR3 sequences, approximately 13% detected once. The receptor was isolated from a man between 25 and 39 years old who received the YFV17D yellow fever vaccine. The specimen was PBMCs, collected on the day of the yellow fever booster vaccination. The chain recombines TRBV18 with TRBJ2-7, with TRBD1 identical over 8 bases. The DNA of the CDR3 is TGTGCCAGCTCACCATCACCGGACAGGGACCCAATGTATTACGAGCAGTACTTC. This gives the protein CASSPSPDRDPMYYEQYF.